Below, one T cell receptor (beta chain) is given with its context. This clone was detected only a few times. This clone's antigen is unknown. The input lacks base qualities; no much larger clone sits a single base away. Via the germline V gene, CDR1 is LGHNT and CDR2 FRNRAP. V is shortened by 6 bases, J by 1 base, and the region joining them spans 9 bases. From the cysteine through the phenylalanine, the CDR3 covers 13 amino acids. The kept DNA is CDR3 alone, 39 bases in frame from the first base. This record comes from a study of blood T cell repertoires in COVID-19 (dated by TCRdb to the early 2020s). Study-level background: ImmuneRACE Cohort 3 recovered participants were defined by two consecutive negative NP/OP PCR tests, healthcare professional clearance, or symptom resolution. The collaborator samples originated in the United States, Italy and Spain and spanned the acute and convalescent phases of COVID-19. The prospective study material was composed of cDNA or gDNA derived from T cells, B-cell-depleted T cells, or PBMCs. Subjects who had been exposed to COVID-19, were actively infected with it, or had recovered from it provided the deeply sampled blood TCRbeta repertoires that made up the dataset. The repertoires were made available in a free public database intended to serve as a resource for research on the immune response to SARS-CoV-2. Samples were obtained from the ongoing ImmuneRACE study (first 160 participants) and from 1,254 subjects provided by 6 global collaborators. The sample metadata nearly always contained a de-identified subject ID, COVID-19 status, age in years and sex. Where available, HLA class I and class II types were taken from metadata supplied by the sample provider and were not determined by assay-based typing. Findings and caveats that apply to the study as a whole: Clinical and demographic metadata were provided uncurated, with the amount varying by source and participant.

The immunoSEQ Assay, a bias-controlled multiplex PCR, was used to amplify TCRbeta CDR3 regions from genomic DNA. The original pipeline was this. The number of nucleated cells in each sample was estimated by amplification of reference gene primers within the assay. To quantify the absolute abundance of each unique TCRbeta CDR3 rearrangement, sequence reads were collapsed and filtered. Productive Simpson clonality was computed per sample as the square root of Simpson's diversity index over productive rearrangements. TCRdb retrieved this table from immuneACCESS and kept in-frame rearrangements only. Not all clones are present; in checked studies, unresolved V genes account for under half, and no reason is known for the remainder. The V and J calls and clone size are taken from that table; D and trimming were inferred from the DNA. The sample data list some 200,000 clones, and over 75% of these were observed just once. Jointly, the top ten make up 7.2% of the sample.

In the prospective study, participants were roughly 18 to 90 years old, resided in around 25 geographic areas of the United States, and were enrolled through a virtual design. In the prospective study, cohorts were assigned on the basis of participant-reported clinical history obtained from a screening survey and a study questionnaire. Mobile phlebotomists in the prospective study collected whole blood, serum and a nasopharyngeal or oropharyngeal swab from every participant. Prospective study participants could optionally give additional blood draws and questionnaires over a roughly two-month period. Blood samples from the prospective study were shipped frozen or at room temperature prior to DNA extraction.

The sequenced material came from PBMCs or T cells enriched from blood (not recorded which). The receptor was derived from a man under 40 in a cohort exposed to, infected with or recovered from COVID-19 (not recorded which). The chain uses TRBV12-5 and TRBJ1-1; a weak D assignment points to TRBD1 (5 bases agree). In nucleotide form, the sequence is TGTGCTAGTGGGGTGACAGAGAACACTGAAGCTTTCTTT. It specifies CASGVTENTEAFF.